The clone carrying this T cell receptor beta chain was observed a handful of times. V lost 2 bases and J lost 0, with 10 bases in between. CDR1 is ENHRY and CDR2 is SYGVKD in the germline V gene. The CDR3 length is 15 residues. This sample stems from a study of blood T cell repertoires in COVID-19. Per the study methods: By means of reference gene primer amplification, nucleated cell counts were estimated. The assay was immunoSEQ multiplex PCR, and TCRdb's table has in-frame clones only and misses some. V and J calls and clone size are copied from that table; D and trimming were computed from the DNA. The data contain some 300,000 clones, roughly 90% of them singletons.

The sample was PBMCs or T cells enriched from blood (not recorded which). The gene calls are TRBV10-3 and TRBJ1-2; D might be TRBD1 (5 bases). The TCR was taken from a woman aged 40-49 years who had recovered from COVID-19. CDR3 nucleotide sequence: TGTGCCATCAGTGAGCAGACAGCAGCTAACTATGGCTACACCTTC. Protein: CAISEQTAANYGYTF.